This T cell receptor beta chain was captured by sequencing in a study of T-cell reconstitution after alpha-beta-depleted transplantation in children. General observations from the study: The origin of high day-60 TCRbeta diversity in some patients lay in surviving recipient T cells and thymic progenitors. After one year, T-cell counts and TCRbeta diversity mostly came from new T cells. Roughly two months post-transplant, alpha-beta T cells reportedly originated from several hundred graft clones that had expanded.

A TCRbeta library incorporating unique molecular identifiers was prepared. In TCRdb, the PCR reads were re-called with MiXCR into one record per CDR3 protein. The sample yields about 580,000 distinct CDR3 sequences, more than 20% seen once. Ten or more counts support this clonotype. No antigen is known for it. This receptor was identified in a boy under three years old who had a stem cell transplant for acute myeloid leukemia, so the T cells may come from the graft donor. Sequencing used PBMCs, mostly from graft donor cells, obtained 360 days after TCRalphabeta/CD19-depleted stem cell transplant.

The CDR3 nucleotides read TGTGCCAGCAGCTCTCCGGGACTAGCGGGACAAGAGACCCAGTACTTC. Its translation: CASSSPGLAGQETQYF. This chain uses TRBV5-4 with TRBJ2-5; TRBD2 matches at 13 bases. This CDR3 spans 16 amino acids. Germline CDR1 SGHNT, CDR2 YYREEE (reference sequence). V shed 3 bases and J 2 bases; nucleotides not matched to a gene: 4.